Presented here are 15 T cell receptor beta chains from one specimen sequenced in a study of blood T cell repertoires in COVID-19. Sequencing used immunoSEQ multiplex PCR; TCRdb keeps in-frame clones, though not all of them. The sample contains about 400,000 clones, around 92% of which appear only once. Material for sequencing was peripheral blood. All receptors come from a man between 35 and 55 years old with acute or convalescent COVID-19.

CDR3 region: CASSVTYRRSNTGELFF. As DNA, the CDR3 is TGTGCCAGCAGCGTTACTTACAGGAGATCGAACACCGGGGAGCTGTTTTTT. The rearrangement uses TRBV13 and TRBJ2-2, with a possible D match to TRBD1 (5 bases). The germline V and J ends were trimmed by 5 bases and 0 bases, with 16 bases remaining between them. CDR3 length: 17 residues. Germline assignment: CDR1 PRHDT and CDR2 FYEKMQ (reference sequence).

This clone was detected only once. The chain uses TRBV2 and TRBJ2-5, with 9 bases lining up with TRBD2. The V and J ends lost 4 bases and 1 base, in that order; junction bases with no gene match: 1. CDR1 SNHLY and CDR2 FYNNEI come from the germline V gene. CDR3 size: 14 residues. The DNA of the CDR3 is TGTGCCAGCAGTGCGACTAGCGGCCAAGAGACCCAGTACTTC. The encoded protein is CASSATSGQETQYF. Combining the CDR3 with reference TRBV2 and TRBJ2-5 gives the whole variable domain EPEVTQTPSHQVTQMGQEVILRCVPISNHLYFYWYRQILGQKVEFLVSFYNNEISEKSEIFDDQFSVERPDGSNFTLKIRSTKLEDSAMYFCASSATSGQETQYFGPGTRLLVL.

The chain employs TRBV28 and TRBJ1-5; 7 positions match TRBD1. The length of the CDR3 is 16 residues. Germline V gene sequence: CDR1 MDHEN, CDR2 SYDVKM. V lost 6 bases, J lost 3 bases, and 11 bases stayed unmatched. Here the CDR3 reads CASRARDSRINQPQHF. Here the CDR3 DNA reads TGTGCCAGCAGAGCTCGGGACAGCAGGATCAATCAGCCCCAGCATTTT.

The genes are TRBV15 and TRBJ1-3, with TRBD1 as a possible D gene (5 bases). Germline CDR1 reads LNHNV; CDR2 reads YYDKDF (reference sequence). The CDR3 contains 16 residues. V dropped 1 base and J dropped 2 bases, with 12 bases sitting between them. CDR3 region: CATSRGSGQAGNTIYF. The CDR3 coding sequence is TGTGCCACCAGCAGAGGATCAGGACAAGCTGGAAACACCATATATTTT. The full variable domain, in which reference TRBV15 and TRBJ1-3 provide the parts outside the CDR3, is DAMVIQNPRYQVTQFGKPVTLSCSQTLNHNVMYWYQQKSSQAPKLLFHYYDKDFNNEADTPDNFQSRRPNTSFCFLDIRSPGLGDTAMYLCATSRGSGQAGNTIYFGEGSWLTVV.

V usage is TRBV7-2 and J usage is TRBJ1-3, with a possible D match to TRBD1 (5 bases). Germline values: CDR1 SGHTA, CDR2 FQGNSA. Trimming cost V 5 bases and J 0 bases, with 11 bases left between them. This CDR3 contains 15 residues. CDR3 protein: CASSPRVASGNTIYF. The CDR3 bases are TGTGCCAGCAGCCCCAGGGTCGCCTCTGGAAACACCATATATTTT.

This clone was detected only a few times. The CDR3 sequence: CASSPDEGSGGLRQPQHF. CDR3 coding DNA: TGTGCCAGCAGCCCTGACGAGGGGAGCGGGGGTTTAAGGCAGCCCCAGCATTTT. The chain joins TRBV9 to TRBJ1-5; the D gene is possibly TRBD1 (5 bases). The CDR3 consists of 18 residues. V gave up 4 bases and J gave up 7 bases, with 27 bases separating them. Germline V gene data show CDR1 as SGDLS and CDR2 as YYNGEE.

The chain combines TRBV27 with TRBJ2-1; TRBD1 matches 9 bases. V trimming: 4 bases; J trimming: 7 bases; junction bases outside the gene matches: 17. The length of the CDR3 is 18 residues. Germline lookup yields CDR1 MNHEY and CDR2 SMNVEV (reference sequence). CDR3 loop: CASSSIRAGTGLTNEQFF. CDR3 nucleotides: TGTGCCAGCAGTTCAATTAGGGCGGGGACAGGGCTGACAAATGAGCAGTTCTTC.

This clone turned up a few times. This CDR3 reads CASTPDRVNSPLHF. The CDR3 coding sequence is TGTGCCAGCACCCCGGACAGGGTAAATTCACCCCTCCACTTT. The chain uses TRBV3-1 (or the pseudogene TRBV3-2) and TRBJ1-6; 8 bases are a match to TRBD1. CDR1 is LGHDT and CDR2 is YNNKEL in the germline V gene (reference sequence). The length of the CDR3 is 14 residues. V shed 7 bases, J shed 7 bases, and the junction held 6 bases outside the gene matches.

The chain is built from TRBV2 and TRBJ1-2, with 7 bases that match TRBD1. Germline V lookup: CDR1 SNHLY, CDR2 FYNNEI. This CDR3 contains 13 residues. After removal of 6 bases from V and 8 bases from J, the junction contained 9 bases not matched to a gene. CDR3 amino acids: CASSGGGRGGYTF. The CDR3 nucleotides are TGTGCCAGCAGCGGAGGGGGCAGGGGAGGCTACACCTTC.

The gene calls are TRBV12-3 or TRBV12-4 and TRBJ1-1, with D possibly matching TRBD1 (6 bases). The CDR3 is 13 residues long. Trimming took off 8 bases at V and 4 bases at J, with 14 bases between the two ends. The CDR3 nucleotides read TGTGCCAGCCACCCTCAGGGGCCCACTGAAGCTTTCTTT. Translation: CASHPQGPTEAFF.

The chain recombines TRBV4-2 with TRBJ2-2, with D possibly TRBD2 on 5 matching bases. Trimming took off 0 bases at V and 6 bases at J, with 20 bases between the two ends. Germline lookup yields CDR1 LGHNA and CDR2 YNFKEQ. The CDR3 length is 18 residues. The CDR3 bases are TGTGCCAGCAGCCAAGAATGGATCCAACTAGTGGTTTCCGGGGAGCTGTTTTTT. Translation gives CASSQEWIQLVVSGELFF.

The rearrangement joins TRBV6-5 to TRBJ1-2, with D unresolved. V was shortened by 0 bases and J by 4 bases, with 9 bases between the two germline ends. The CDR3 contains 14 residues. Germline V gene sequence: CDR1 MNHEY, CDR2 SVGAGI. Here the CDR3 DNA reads TGTGCCAGCAGTTACTCTCGACAAGCCTATGGCTACACCTTC. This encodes CASSYSRQAYGYTF.

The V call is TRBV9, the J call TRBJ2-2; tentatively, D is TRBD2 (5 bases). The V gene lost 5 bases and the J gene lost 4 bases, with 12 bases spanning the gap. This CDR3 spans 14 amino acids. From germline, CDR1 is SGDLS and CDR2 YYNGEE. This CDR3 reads CASSLAGFTGELFF. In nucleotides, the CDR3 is TGTGCCAGCAGTCTAGCAGGCTTCACCGGGGAGCTGTTTTTT.

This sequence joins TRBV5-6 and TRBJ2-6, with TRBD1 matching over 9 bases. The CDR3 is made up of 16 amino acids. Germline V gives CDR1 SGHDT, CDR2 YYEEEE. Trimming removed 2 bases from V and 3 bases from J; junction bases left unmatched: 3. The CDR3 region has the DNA TGTGCCAGCAGCTTTGGGACAGGGTTTGGGGCCAACGTCCTGACTTTC. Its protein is CASSFGTGFGANVLTF.

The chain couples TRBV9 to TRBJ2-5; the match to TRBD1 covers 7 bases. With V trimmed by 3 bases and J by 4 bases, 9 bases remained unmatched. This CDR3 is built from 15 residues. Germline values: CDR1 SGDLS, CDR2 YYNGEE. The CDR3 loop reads CASSAHRGGGETQYF. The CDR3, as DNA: TGTGCCAGCAGCGCACACAGGGGCGGTGGAGAGACCCAGTACTTC.